This T cell receptor beta chain was identified in a study of somatic mutations in T cells in chronic GVHD (dated by TCRdb to about 2020). Genomic DNA was isolated and then used for TCRbeta deep sequencing. TCRbeta CDR3 sequencing and initial data processing were performed with the immunoSEQ assay as a commercial service. In the paper's pipeline: Reads were demultiplexed, adapter and primer sequences were trimmed, similar clones were merged through frequency-ratio clustering, and V, D, J genes were annotated using IMGT. In its TCRdb copy, this immuneACCESS table keeps in-frame sequences only and misses some clones. Where compared with another copy, unresolved V genes explain less than half of these, and the others have no known cause. V, J and clone size reflect that table, while D and trimming were determined from the DNA. This sample holds 1,500 to 2,000 clones; 63% were observed only once. The ten largest clones capture 59% of the sample.

As to this clone: This receptor's antigen is unknown. No much larger clone exists at a distance of one base, and base qualities are not known.

The germline V gene (reference sequence) gives CDR1 as SGHKS and CDR2 as YYEKEE. Spanning cysteine to phenylalanine, the CDR3 consists of 15 amino acids. CDR3 DNA is the only sequence kept; it has 45 bases, read in frame from the first base. V sheds 0 bases and J sheds 4 bases, leaving 12 bases between their ends. For sorting, staining was performed with anti-CD3, anti-CD4, anti-CD8 and a Vbeta20 antibody from the IOTest Beta Mark kit on a FACSAria III, and a purity above 98% was achieved. Peripheral blood was drawn into sodium heparin tubes, and mononuclear cells were separated by Ficoll-Paque PLUS density gradient centrifugation. Before TCRbeta deep sequencing, the CD4+ Vbeta20+, CD4+ Vbeta20-, and CD8+ T cell fractions were FACS-sorted.

The V and J segments used are TRBV5-5 and TRBJ2-3; a confident D gene designation cannot be given. Input material: CD8+ T cells from blood. This TCR was sampled from a male patient in his fifties with chronic graft-versus-host disease. Some T cells present after a transplant may be cells of the graft donor. The CDR3 region has the sequence CASSLELLGPDTQYF. The DNA sequence reads TGTGCCAGCAGCTTGGAACTCCTAGGTCCAGATACGCAGTATTTT.